Below, 19 T cell receptor beta chains from the same sample are listed, as sequenced in a study of T cell responses to AZD1222 COVID-19 vaccine. Generated by immunoSEQ multiplex PCR, the TCRdb table keeps only in-frame clones and is missing some. The data contain approximately 130,000 clones, about 94% of them singletons. The source was peripheral blood, collected on day 0 of AZD1222 vaccination. The receptor source for this set is an adult in good health.

This chain uses TRBV2 with TRBJ2-5, with a possible D match to TRBD2 (6 bases). CDR3 length: 17 amino acids. With 0 bases removed from V and 5 bases from J, the gap between germline ends came to 19 bases. The germline V gene has CDR1 SNHLY and CDR2 FYNNEI. CDR3 region: CASSEASGVGRRETQYF. CDR3 in DNA: TGTGCCAGCAGTGAAGCCTCGGGGGTTGGGAGGCGTGAGACCCAGTACTTC.

This chain links TRBV10-3 with TRBJ1-1, with 8 bases aligning to TRBD1. The V gene end was trimmed by 2 bases and the J gene end by 2 bases; junction bases not matched to a gene: 7. Germline V gene data show CDR1 as ENHRY and CDR2 as SYGVKD. This CDR3 is built from 16 residues. The CDR3 nucleotides read TGTGCCATCAGTGAGAGGATCGGACAGGGTAACACTGAAGCTTTCTTT. Protein: CAISERIGQGNTEAFF.

CDR3 in amino acids: CASSQEGQGTYYEQYF. Written as DNA, the CDR3 is TGTGCCAGCAGCCAAGAAGGACAGGGTACTTACTACGAGCAGTACTTC. The J gene is TRBJ2-7, the V gene TRBV14, with 8 bases that match TRBD1. The CDR3 has 16 amino acids. The germline CDR1 and CDR2 sequences are SGHDN and FVKESK. J was trimmed by 3 bases and V by 0 bases; bases with no gene match: 7.

The gene calls are TRBV27 and TRBJ1-2, with D tentatively TRBD1 (6 bases). The CDR3 sequence is 14 residues long. V lost 8 bases to trimming and J lost 7 bases, with 20 bases between them. CDR1 is MNHEY and CDR2 is SMNVEV in the germline V gene (reference sequence). CDR3 sequence reads: CASGQFAGASGYTF. The DNA of the CDR3 is TGTGCCAGCGGTCAATTCGCAGGGGCCTCTGGCTACACCTTC.

V gene TRBV21-1 combines with J gene TRBJ1-2. TRBV21-1 is a pseudogene segment. The CDR3 consists of 17 residues. The CDR3 is CASSKVYVGKGKGGYTF. In nucleotides, the CDR3 is TGTGCCAGCAGCAAAGTGTACGTAGGGAAAGGGAAAGGTGGCTACACCTTC.

This clone is a singleton in its sample. V is TRBV12-3 or TRBV12-4 and J is TRBJ1-1, with D uncertain. Trimming removed 3 bases from V and 2 bases from J, with 4 bases in between. CDR3 size: 12 residues. Here the CDR3 reads CASSFTNTEAFF. As DNA, the CDR3 is TGTGCCAGCAGTTTCACTAACACTGAAGCTTTCTTT.

V usage is TRBV4-1 and J usage is TRBJ2-1; tentatively, D is TRBD2 (6 bases). V shed 4 bases and J shed 5 bases, with 18 bases lying between them. The CDR3 is 16 residues long. Per the germline V gene, CDR1 is MGHRA and CDR2 is YSYEKL. The CDR3 nucleotides read TGCGCCAGCAGCCCTCGGGCCCTAGCGCGGAACAATGAGCAGTTCTTC. This codes for CASSPRALARNNEQFF.

This sequence joins TRBV9 and TRBJ1-2; D is ambiguous. Germline V gene sequence: CDR1 SGDLS, CDR2 YYNGEE. The V and J ends lost 1 base and 2 bases respectively, with 6 bases between them. The CDR3 is 13 residues long. CDR3 protein: CASSVLQNYGYTF. The CDR3 DNA follows: TGTGCCAGCAGCGTATTGCAGAACTATGGCTACACCTTC. The full variable domain, in which reference TRBV9 and TRBJ1-2 provide the parts outside the CDR3, is DSGVTQTPKHLITATGQRVTLRCSPRSGDLSVYWYQQSLDQGLQFLIQYYNGEERAKGNILERFSAQQFPDLHSELNLSSLELGDSALYFCASSVLQNYGYTFGSGTRLTVV.

The rearrangement links TRBV19 to TRBJ1-1; D unresolved. Trimming removed 4 bases at V and 2 bases at J, with 14 bases between. Per the germline V gene, CDR1 is LNHDA and CDR2 is SQIVND (reference sequence). This CDR3 has 15 amino acids. CDR3 region: CASSTHPYRNTEAFF. CDR3 coding DNA: TGTGCCAGTAGTACACATCCGTACAGAAACACTGAAGCTTTCTTT.

For the CDR3, the DNA is TGTGCCAGCAGCCAAGAGGATAGCACCACCTACGAGCAGTACTTC. This gives the protein CASSQEDSTTYEQYF. The J gene is TRBJ2-7, the V gene TRBV3-1 (or the pseudogene TRBV3-2), with D hard to call. V dropped 0 bases and J dropped 2 bases, with 11 bases sitting between them. Germline V gives CDR1 LGHDT, CDR2 YNNKEL (reference sequence). The CDR3 loop spans 15 amino acids.

The chain links TRBV6-1 to TRBJ1-5, with D perhaps TRBD1 (6 bases). The germline V gene encodes CDR1 MNHNS and CDR2 SASEGT. This CDR3 comprises 15 residues. Trimming pared 3 bases from V and 3 bases from J, leaving 12 bases between. The CDR3 DNA reads TGTGCCAGCAGTGAGGTACAGGGCTACAATCAGCCCCAGCATTTT. The encoded protein is CASSEVQGYNQPQHF.

The chain uses TRBV3-1 (or the pseudogene TRBV3-2) and TRBJ1-1, with D possibly matching TRBD1 (5 bases). CDR1 LGHDT and CDR2 YNNKEL come from the germline V gene (reference sequence). The germline V and J ends were trimmed by 0 bases and 10 bases, with 18 bases remaining between them. The CDR3 covers 15 residues. Here the CDR3 DNA reads TGTGCCAGCAGCCAAGATTTATCGATCCCCGGGGGAGCTTTCTTT. Amino acids: CASSQDLSIPGGAFF.

The chain carries TRBV7-9 and TRBJ1-2; D is ambiguous. Looked up from germline, CDR1 is SEHNR and CDR2 is FQNEAQ (reference sequence). The CDR3 covers 15 residues. Trimming stripped 5 bases from V and 0 bases from J, with 13 bases between. The DNA for the CDR3 is TGTGCCAGCAGCGTCCGCCTGGGAGCTAACTATGGCTACACCTTC. Translated, it gives CASSVRLGANYGYTF.

This clone has only a few counts. The J gene is TRBJ2-7, the V gene TRBV19; 7 bases match TRBD1. The germline CDR1 and CDR2 sequences are LNHDA and SQIVND (reference sequence). V lost 3 bases, J lost 3 bases, and 5 bases stayed unmatched. CDR3 length equals 14 residues. The CDR3 reads CASSINPGGYEQYF. The CDR3 coding sequence is TGTGCCAGTAGTATCAATCCAGGGGGCTACGAGCAGTACTTC.

The chain employs TRBV7-9 and TRBJ1-4; 8 nucleotides agree with TRBD1. There are 15 residues in the CDR3. Germline assignment: CDR1 SEHNR and CDR2 FQNEAQ (reference sequence). After removal of 5 bases from V and 7 bases from J, the junction contained 9 bases not matched to a gene. DNA of the CDR3: TGTGCCAGCAGCCCGCTACAGGGGGGGATTGAAAAACTGTTTTTT. Translation gives CASSPLQGGIEKLFF.

Only one count was recorded for this clone. V usage is TRBV5-1 and J usage is TRBJ1-1; 7 positions match TRBD1. Per germline, CDR1 SGHRS and CDR2 YFSETQ. Trimming at V came to 0 bases and at J to 5 bases, leaving 7 bases not matched to a gene. This CDR3 spans 15 amino acids. This CDR3 reads CASSLDPGGGTEAFF. Written as DNA, the CDR3 is TGCGCCAGCAGCTTGGACCCAGGGGGGGGGACTGAAGCTTTCTTT.

The chain has TRBV10-3 and TRBJ1-3; D gene unclear. There are 15 residues in the CDR3. The V and J ends lost 0 bases and 0 bases respectively, with 6 bases between them. Germline lookup yields CDR1 ENHRY and CDR2 SYGVKD. CDR3 protein: CAISESGHSGNTIYF. CDR3 in DNA: TGTGCCATCAGTGAGTCCGGGCACTCTGGAAACACCATATATTTT.

The chain has TRBV7-6 and TRBJ1-4, with TRBD1 matching over 7 bases. Trimming took 3 bases from V and 3 from J; bases not matched to a gene: 10. CDR1 SGHVS and CDR2 FNYEAQ come from the germline V gene. CDR3 length: 17 residues. The CDR3 sequence: CASSLAYRQGPNEKLFF. DNA of the CDR3: TGTGCCAGCAGCTTGGCCTACAGACAGGGCCCTAATGAAAAACTGTTTTTT.

The sample holds one count of this clone. V gene TRBV20-1 combines with J gene TRBJ2-1; a possible D gene is TRBD2 (7 bases). The V gene's germline CDR1 is DFQATT and CDR2 SNEGSKA (reference sequence). This CDR3 comprises 15 residues. V lost 3 bases and J lost 3, with 15 bases in between. The CDR3: CSASWGASGYNEQFF. In DNA form, the CDR3 reads TGCAGTGCTAGTTGGGGGGCTAGCGGCTACAATGAGCAGTTCTTC.